The entry below gives a single TCR beta chain sequence along with its context. Cycle 7 day 1, cycle 4 day 1, and baseline were the timepoints at which blood was sampled. V lost 0 bases, J lost 2 bases, and 8 bases lay in between. Germline V gives CDR1 MNHNY, CDR2 SVGAGI (reference sequence). CDR3 length: 14 residues. The data were produced by immunoSEQ multiplex PCR, yet TCRdb's version contains in-frame clones alone and is incomplete. The sample lists 80,000 or so clones, 80% to 95% occurring once. The data derive from a study of OX40 agonist ivuxolimab in advanced cancers. Study context: Aged 23 to 79 with a mean of approximately 57 years, they were less than 90% male.

The TCR was taken from an adult with an advanced solid tumor such as melanoma, head and neck, liver or kidney cancer. The sample was CD4+ or CD8+ T cells sorted from blood, taken in a trial of the OX40 agonist ivuxolimab. This chain links TRBV6-6 with TRBJ2-7; no clear D. CDR3 bases: TGTGCCAGCAGTTACTCGTCTGGGGCCTACGAGCAGTACTTC. It encodes CASSYSSGAYEQYF.